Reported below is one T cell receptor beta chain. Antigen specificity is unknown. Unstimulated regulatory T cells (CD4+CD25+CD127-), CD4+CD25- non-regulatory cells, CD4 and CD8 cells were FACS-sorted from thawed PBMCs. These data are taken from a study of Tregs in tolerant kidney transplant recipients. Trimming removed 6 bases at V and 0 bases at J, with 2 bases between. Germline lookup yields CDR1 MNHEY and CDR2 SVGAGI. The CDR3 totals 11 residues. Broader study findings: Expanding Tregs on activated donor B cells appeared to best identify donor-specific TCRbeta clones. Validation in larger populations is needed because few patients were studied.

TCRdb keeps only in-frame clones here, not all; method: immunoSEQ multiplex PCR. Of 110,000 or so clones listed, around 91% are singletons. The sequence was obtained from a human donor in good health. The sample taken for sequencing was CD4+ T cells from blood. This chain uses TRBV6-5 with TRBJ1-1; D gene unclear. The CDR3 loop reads CASSMNTEAFF. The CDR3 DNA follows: TGTGCCAGCAGCATGAACACTGAAGCTTTCTTT.